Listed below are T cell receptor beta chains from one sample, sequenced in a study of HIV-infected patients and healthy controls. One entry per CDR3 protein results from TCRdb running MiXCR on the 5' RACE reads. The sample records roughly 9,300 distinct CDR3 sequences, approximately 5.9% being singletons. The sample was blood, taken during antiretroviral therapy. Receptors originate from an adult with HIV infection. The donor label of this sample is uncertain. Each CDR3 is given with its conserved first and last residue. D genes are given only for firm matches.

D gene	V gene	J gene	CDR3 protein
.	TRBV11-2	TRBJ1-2	CASSPWTVSSEYGYTF
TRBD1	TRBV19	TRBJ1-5	CASSTGQGFDQPQHF
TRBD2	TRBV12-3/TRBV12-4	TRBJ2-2	CASSLGEGIGELFF
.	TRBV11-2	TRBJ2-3	CASSLRRDTQYF
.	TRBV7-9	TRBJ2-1	CASSSQGFDEQFF
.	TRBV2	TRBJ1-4	CASRKTPTNEKLFF
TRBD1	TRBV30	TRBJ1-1	CAWRFGTVNTEAFF
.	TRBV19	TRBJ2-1	CASSPRGESSYNEQFF
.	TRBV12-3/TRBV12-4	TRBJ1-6	CASSLASRPSNSPLHF
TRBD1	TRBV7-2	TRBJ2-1	CASSSDRFNNEQFF
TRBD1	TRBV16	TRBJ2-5	CASSHRDWTGGETQYF
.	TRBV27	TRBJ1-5	CASRTQRDSNQPQHF
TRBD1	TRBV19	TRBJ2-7	CASSPRQGSSYEQYF
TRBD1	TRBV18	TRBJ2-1	CASSLGQGSSDEQFF
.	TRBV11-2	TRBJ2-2	CASSRLTANTGELFF
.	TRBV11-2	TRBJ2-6	CASRPSLMRSGANVLTF
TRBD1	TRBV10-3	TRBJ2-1	CAISVAGTGVNEQFF
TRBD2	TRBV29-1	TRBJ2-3	CSATSAHTDTQYF
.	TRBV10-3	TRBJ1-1	CATRPQMNTEAFF
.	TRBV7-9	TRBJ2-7	CASSYPSFYEQYF
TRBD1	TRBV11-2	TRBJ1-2	CASSLEQGSGYTF
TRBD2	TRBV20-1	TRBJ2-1	CSARDRLAGVNEQFF
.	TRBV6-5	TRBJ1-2	CASSPSVYYGYTF
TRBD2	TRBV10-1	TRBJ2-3	CASSGRLASGTDTQYF
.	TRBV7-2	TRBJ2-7	CASSSLSRAGEQYF
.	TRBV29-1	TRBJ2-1	CSVEPSGKGNEQFF
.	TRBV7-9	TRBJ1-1	CASSSSWQGFSLNTEAFF
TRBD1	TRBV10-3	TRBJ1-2	CAISGTGALYGYTF
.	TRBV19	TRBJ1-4	CASSIARGANEKLFF
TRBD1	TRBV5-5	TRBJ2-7	CASSLEGQVGEQYF
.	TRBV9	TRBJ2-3	CASSDPSTDTQYF
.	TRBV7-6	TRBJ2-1	CASSLADGSYNEQFF
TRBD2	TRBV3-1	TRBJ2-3	CASSRTSGDTQYF
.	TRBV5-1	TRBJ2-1	CASSPVGESGNEQFF
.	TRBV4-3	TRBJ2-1	CASSQGLESFNEQFF
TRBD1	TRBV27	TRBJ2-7	CASSSSGTGGREQYF
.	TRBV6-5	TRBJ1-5	CASSYSSSNQPQHF
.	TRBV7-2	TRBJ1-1	CASSPEGAVMNTEAFF
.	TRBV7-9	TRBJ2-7	CASSYLQGPLAYEQYF
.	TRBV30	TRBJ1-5	CAWGDPGLNQPQHF
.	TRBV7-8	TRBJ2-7	CASSLGGFGYEQYF
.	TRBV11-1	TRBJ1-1	CASSSNLGEAFF
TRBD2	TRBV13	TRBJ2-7	CASSLRGSGYEQYF
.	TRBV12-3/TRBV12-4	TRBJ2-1	CASSLALRENEQFF
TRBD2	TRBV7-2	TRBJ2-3	CASSSNSGVATDTQYF
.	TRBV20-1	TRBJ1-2	CSARDQHGNYGYTF
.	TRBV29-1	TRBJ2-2	CSVAGTSGGELFF
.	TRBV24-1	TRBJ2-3	CATSDLKGGDFTDTQYF
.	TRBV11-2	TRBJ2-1	CASSLDYEEQFF
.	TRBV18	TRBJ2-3	CASSPRGARGADTQYF